These 19 T cell receptor beta chains originate from one sample sequenced in a study of blood T cell repertoires in COVID-19. Here immunoSEQ multiplex PCR was the method, and the copy in TCRdb shows in-frame clones only, minus some. The sample has just over 300,000 clones, approximately 84% seen once. Sequencing input: PBMCs or T cells enriched from blood (not recorded which). These TCRs come from a man aged 25-40 years who had recovered from COVID-19.

The chain is built from TRBV18 and TRBJ2-1; the match to TRBD2 covers 14 bases. V dropped 3 bases and J dropped 7; count of bases not matched to a gene: 14. The CDR3 covers 19 residues. Germline V gene sequence: CDR1 KGHSH, CDR2 LQKENI. The CDR3 loop reads CASSPTPGLAGAGPNEQFF. For the CDR3, the DNA is TGTGCCAGCTCACCTACTCCGGGACTAGCGGGAGCAGGGCCAAATGAGCAGTTCTTC. Full variable domain (outside the CDR3, taken from reference TRBV18 and TRBJ2-1): NAGVMQNPRHLVRRRGQEARLRCSPMKGHSHVYWYRQLPEEGLKFMVYLQKENIIDESGMPKERFSAEFPKEGPSILRIQQVVRGDSAAYFCASSPTPGLAGAGPNEQFFGPGTRLTVL.

The chain employs TRBV24-1 and TRBJ1-1; 9 positions match TRBD1. There are 15 residues in the CDR3. With V trimmed by 4 bases and J by 1 base, 3 bases remained unmatched. Germline CDR1 reads KGHDR; CDR2 reads SFDVKD. The CDR3 DNA reads as TGTGCCACCAGTGACACGGGACAGGGGAACACTGAAGCTTTCTTT. Translated: CATSDTGQGNTEAFF.

This chain joins TRBV2 and TRBJ1-2; 10 bases fit TRBD1. Looked up from germline, CDR1 is SNHLY and CDR2 is FYNNEI. J was trimmed by 2 bases and V by 3 bases; bases with no gene match: 0. CDR3 size: 14 residues. Here the CDR3 reads CASSEGQGNYGYTF. The CDR3 DNA is TGTGCCAGCAGTGAGGGACAGGGGAACTATGGCTACACCTTC.

V usage is TRBV7-2 and J usage is TRBJ2-3, with 16 bases identical to TRBD2. The CDR3 is 14 residues long. Germline assignment: CDR1 SGHTA and CDR2 FQGNSA. Germline trimming cut 5 bases from V and 13 bases from J; bases unmatched to any gene: 6. The CDR3 reads CASSPGTSGGAKYF. The CDR3 DNA follows: TGTGCCAGCAGCCCCGGGACTAGCGGGGGGGCTAAGTATTTT.

This sequence joins TRBV7-2 and TRBJ2-7; weak D call: TRBD2 (6 bases). Trimming cost V 5 bases and J 7 bases, with 18 bases left between them. Germline loops: CDR1 SGHTA, CDR2 FQGNSA. CDR3 length: 14 amino acids. DNA of the CDR3: TGTGCCAGCAGCCCGGGAGCCTTCTTGGGGGAGCAGTACTTC. It is translated as CASSPGAFLGEQYF.

The V gene is TRBV5-1, the J gene TRBJ2-5, with D possibly TRBD1 on 6 matching bases. V shed 4 bases and J shed 3 bases, with 10 bases lying between them. The V gene's germline CDR1 is SGHRS and CDR2 YFSETQ. The CDR3 is 13 amino acids. CDR3 nucleotide sequence: TGCGCCAGCAGCATCCGGACAGAAGAGACCCAGTACTTC. Translation gives CASSIRTEETQYF.

The chain employs TRBV6-5 and TRBJ2-5; 9 bases line up with TRBD1. The CDR3 runs to 15 residues. Germline V gene data show CDR1 as MNHEY and CDR2 as SVGAGI. V was pared by 5 bases and J by 5 bases, with 9 bases of the junction left unmatched. The CDR3 coding sequence is TGTGCCAGCAGTCGCACAGGGGGCTTAGAGGAGACCCAGTACTTC. This encodes CASSRTGGLEETQYF.

The chain uses TRBV12-3 or TRBV12-4 and TRBJ1-2; D not resolved. The CDR3 is 13 amino acids. Trimming pared 3 bases from V and 2 bases from J, leaving 7 bases between. The CDR3 loop reads CASSLRENYGYTF. The CDR3 coding sequence is TGTGCCAGCAGTTTGAGGGAAAACTATGGCTACACCTTC.

This clone was counted a few times. The chain has TRBV2 and TRBJ1-1; D is perhaps TRBD1 (5 bases). CDR1 is SNHLY and CDR2 is FYNNEI in the germline V gene. The CDR3 contains 13 residues. Trimming left V 7 bases short and J 1 base short, with 10 bases between. This CDR3 is CASTNTGNTEAFF. In nucleotides, the CDR3 is TGTGCCAGCACCAACACAGGGAACACTGAAGCTTTCTTT.

In its sample, this clone was seen a few times. This chain links TRBV5-1 with TRBJ2-2; D may be TRBD1 (6 bases). Germline CDR1 SGHRS, CDR2 YFSETQ. The CDR3 runs to 13 residues. The ends were cut back, 4 bases at V and 5 bases at J, with 9 bases in the middle. CDR3 DNA sequence: TGCGCCAGCAGCCCGGACAGAACCGGGGAGCTGTTTTTT. Translated: CASSPDRTGELFF. Variable domain in full (rest from reference TRBV5-1 and TRBJ2-2): KAGVTQTPRYLIKTRGQQVTLSCSPISGHRSVSWYQQTPGQGLQFLFEYFSETQRNKGNFPGRFSGRQFSNSRSEMNVSTLELGDSALYLCASSPDRTGELFFGEGSRLTVL.

This clone occurred once. The chain has TRBV27 and TRBJ2-3, with D unclear. This CDR3 comprises 11 residues. Germline V gene lookup returns CDR1 MNHEY and CDR2 SMNVEV (reference sequence). V was pared by 4 bases and J by 6 bases, with 5 bases between. CDR3 DNA sequence: TGTGCCAGCAGTTCCGCGGATACGCAGTATTTT. It is translated as CASSSADTQYF.

The rearrangement links TRBV28 to TRBJ2-1, with D possibly being TRBD2 (6 bases). The length of the CDR3 is 19 residues. The V end lost 5 bases, the J end lost 4 bases, and 27 bases lay between the germline ends. Germline CDR1 MDHEN, CDR2 SYDVKM. CDR3 protein: CASSTPPGFPAGRYNEQFF. CDR3 coding DNA: TGTGCCAGCAGTACCCCCCCCGGATTTCCGGCGGGGAGATACAATGAGCAGTTCTTC.

The V and J genes are TRBV5-1 and TRBJ2-3; tentatively, D is TRBD1 (5 bases). Trimming pared 1 base from V and 6 bases from J, leaving 15 bases between. The germline CDR1 and CDR2 sequences are SGHRS and YFSETQ. The CDR3 length is 15 residues. The CDR3, as DNA: TGCGCCAGCAGCTTGACAACAGGCAGGGCGGATACGCAGTATTTT. Its translation: CASSLTTGRADTQYF.

The rearrangement links TRBV6-5 to TRBJ2-1, with 8 bases matching TRBD2. This CDR3 has 15 amino acids. V gave up 7 bases and J gave up 7 bases; unmatched junction bases: 12. The germline gives CDR1 MNHEY, CDR2 SVGAGI. The CDR3 bases are TGTGCCAGCACGACTAGGGCGGGAGGCATTAATGAGCAGTTCTTC. Translating gives CASTTRAGGINEQFF.

The rearrangement uses TRBV6-5 and TRBJ2-3; TRBD2 matches 8 bases. Germline V gives CDR1 MNHEY, CDR2 SVGAGI. The CDR3 length is 15 residues. The junction had 6 bases not matched to a gene; V was cut back by 7 bases and J by 0 bases. The CDR3 loop is CASNQLADSTDTQYF. The CDR3 coding sequence is TGTGCCAGCAACCAACTAGCGGATAGCACAGATACGCAGTATTTT.

The gene calls are TRBV5-1 and TRBJ2-4, with D possibly TRBD2 on 6 matching bases. This CDR3 has 15 residues. Germline values: CDR1 SGHRS, CDR2 YFSETQ. Between the trimmed V and J ends, which lost 1 base and 6 bases, there was a span of 14 bases. The CDR3 sequence: CASSLLGSSGNIQYF. CDR3 nucleotide sequence: TGCGCCAGCAGCTTGCTCGGGAGTTCAGGAAACATTCAGTACTTC.

This clone was detected a few times. The chain recombines TRBV6-4 with TRBJ2-2; maybe TRBD1 (6 bases). CDR1 and CDR2 from the germline V gene are MRHNA and SNTAGT. The CDR3 has 14 amino acids. The V and J ends lost 2 bases and 6 bases respectively, with 10 bases between them. The CDR3 loop is CASSDTNRAGELFF. DNA for the CDR3: TGTGCCAGCAGTGACACAAACAGGGCCGGGGAGCTGTTTTTT.

The V gene is TRBV7-9, the J gene TRBJ1-1, with TRBD1 as a possible D gene (5 bases). CDR1 and CDR2 (germline): SEHNR, FQNEAQ (reference sequence). The CDR3 is made up of 15 amino acids. Trimming shortened V by 2 bases and J by 2 bases, and 12 bases separated the two germline ends. CDR3 region: CASSLMGGANTEAFF. The CDR3 coding sequence is TGTGCCAGCAGCTTAATGGGAGGGGCCAACACTGAAGCTTTCTTT.

This sequence joins TRBV4-1 and TRBJ2-7, with a weak D call TRBD2 (5 bases). Per germline, CDR1 MGHRA and CDR2 YSYEKL. With 1 base removed from V and 6 bases from J, the gap between germline ends came to 16 bases. The CDR3 totals 15 residues. The CDR3 spells CASSQANGLRREQYF. The CDR3 DNA is TGCGCCAGCAGCCAAGCGAACGGACTGCGGCGCGAGCAGTACTTC.